The rows below give T cell receptor beta chains drawn from one sample of a study of technical replicates of blood from several donors. Profiling relied on immunoSEQ multiplex PCR, and the TCRdb table lists in-frame clones only, not all of them. The table shows about 80,000 clones, with approximately 97% occurring only once. Material for sequencing was T cells isolated from PBMCs. Every receptor here comes from a human donor in good health. Each CDR3 is given with its conserved first and last residue. The order of the fields is J gene, V gene, D gene, clone size, CDR3 protein, CDR3 DNA. A D gene is named only where the DNA matches it firmly. Some rows mark clone size as missing; the rest say once, few, many or name a class of expanded clone.

J: TRBJ2-7
V: TRBV7-3
D: -
size: -
CDR3: CASRSKAGWYEQYF
DNA: TGTGCCAGCAGATCAAAGGCAGGGTGGTACGAGCAGTACTTC

J: TRBJ1-5
V: TRBV30
D: TRBD1
size: few
CDR3: CAWSYTGGQPQHF
DNA: TGTGCCTGGAGTTACACAGGGGGTCAGCCCCAGCATTTT

J: TRBJ2-5
V: TRBV9
D: TRBD1
size: -
CDR3: CASSDQDRGSWTQYF
DNA: TGTGCCAGCAGCGACCAGGACAGGGGTAGTTGGACCCAGTACTTC

J: TRBJ2-5
V: TRBV28
D: TRBD1
size: -
CDR3: CASSFRTGGGGQETQYF
DNA: TGTGCCAGCAGTTTTAGGACAGGGGGGGGAGGCCAAGAGACCCAGTACTTC

J: TRBJ2-5
V: TRBV19
D: -
size: -
CDR3: CASSIRRAGETQYF
DNA: TGTGCCAGTAGTATTCGCAGGGCAGGAGAGACCCAGTACTTC

J: TRBJ2-7
V: TRBV2
D: -
size: few
CDR3: CASRDRSYEQYF
DNA: TGTGCCAGCAGGGACAGATCCTACGAGCAGTACTTC

J: TRBJ2-3
V: TRBV7-3
D: -
size: -
CDR3: CASSPTGSQNTQYF
DNA: TGTGCCAGCAGCCCCACAGGGTCCCAGAATACGCAGTATTTT

J: TRBJ2-5
V: TRBV5-1
D: -
size: -
CDR3: CASSLAGVAIGQETQYF
DNA: TGCGCCAGCAGCTTGGCCGGGGTGGCGATAGGGCAAGAGACCCAGTACTTC

J: TRBJ1-4
V: TRBV7-9
D: -
size: -
CDR3: CASSPRTDEKLFF
DNA: TGTGCCAGCAGCCCTAGGACAGATGAAAAACTGTTTTTT

J: TRBJ2-1
V: TRBV5-1
D: -
size: -
CDR3: CASSLGGQSYNEQFF
DNA: TGCGCCAGCAGCTTGGGAGGGCAGTCTTACAATGAGCAGTTCTTC

J: TRBJ2-1
V: TRBV5-1
D: TRBD2
size: once
CDR3: CASQLLAGVDNEQFF
DNA: TGCGCCAGCCAATTACTAGCGGGGGTGGACAATGAGCAGTTCTTC

J: TRBJ1-1
V: TRBV28
D: -
size: -
CDR3: CASHRRGLGTEAFF
DNA: TGTGCCAGCCATCGAAGGGGATTAGGAACTGAAGCTTTCTTT

J: TRBJ1-5
V: TRBV2
D: TRBD1
size: -
CDR3: CASSERTGQGVRQPQHF
DNA: TGTGCCAGCAGTGAACGGACAGGACAGGGCGTGAGACAGCCCCAGCATTTT

J: TRBJ2-2
V: TRBV27
D: -
size: -
CDR3: CASSWTLFEDGELFF
DNA: TGTGCCAGCAGTTGGACACTCTTTGAGGACGGGGAGCTGTTTTTT

J: TRBJ1-1
V: TRBV5-1
D: -
size: -
CDR3: CASSSRGGREAEAFF
DNA: TGCGCCAGCAGCTCCCGGGGGGGCAGGGAAGCTGAAGCTTTCTTT

J: TRBJ2-7
V: TRBV27
D: -
size: -
CDR3: CASSLVGTTPRPYEQYF
DNA: TGTGCCAGCAGTTTAGTCGGGACAACCCCGCGGCCCTACGAGCAGTACTTC

J: TRBJ1-4
V: TRBV28
D: TRBD1
size: -
CDR3: CASSPHDRDEKLFF
DNA: TGTGCCAGCAGTCCACACGACAGGGATGAAAAACTGTTTTTT

J: TRBJ2-1
V: TRBV5-4
D: TRBD2
size: -
CDR3: CASSLAGTRNEQFF
DNA: TGTGCCAGCAGCTTGGCCGGGACTAGAAATGAGCAGTTCTTC

J: TRBJ2-1
V: TRBV9
D: TRBD2
size: few
CDR3: CASSVKPGLAEQFF
DNA: TGTGCCAGCAGCGTAAAGCCGGGACTAGCGGAGCAGTTCTTC

J: TRBJ2-3
V: TRBV28
D: TRBD2
size: -
CDR3: CASSLPLLAGVGDTQYF
DNA: TGTGCCAGCAGTTTACCCCTACTAGCGGGAGTCGGGGATACGCAGTATTTT

J: TRBJ2-3
V: TRBV7-8
D: TRBD1
size: -
CDR3: CASSRGQGGTDTQYF
DNA: TGTGCCAGCAGCCGGGGCCAGGGGGGCACAGATACGCAGTATTTT

J: TRBJ2-3
V: TRBV4-2
D: -
size: -
CDR3: CASSHRTEPTDTQYF
DNA: TGTGCCAGCAGCCATCGGACAGAACCCACAGATACGCAGTATTTT

J: TRBJ2-3
V: TRBV2
D: TRBD2
size: -
CDR3: CASSDGLAVSTDTQYF
DNA: TGTGCCAGCAGTGACGGACTAGCGGTTAGCACAGATACGCAGTATTTT

J: TRBJ1-2
V: TRBV6-1
D: -
size: once
CDR3: CASNSGQFTAGGYTF
DNA: TGTGCCAGCAATTCAGGACAGTTCACGGCCGGCGGCTACACCTTC

J: TRBJ2-4
V: TRBV4-1
D: TRBD1
size: -
CDR3: CASRKTLQGAAKNIQYF
DNA: TGCGCCAGCAGAAAGACCCTTCAGGGGGCAGCCAAAAACATTCAGTACTTC

J: TRBJ2-3
V: TRBV9
D: -
size: once
CDR3: CASSPLSSTDTQYF
DNA: TGTGCCAGCAGCCCCCTATCTAGCACAGATACGCAGTATTTT

J: TRBJ2-1
V: TRBV13
D: TRBD1
size: -
CDR3: CASSPQGRGQEQFF
DNA: TGTGCCAGCAGCCCCCAGGGCAGGGGGCAGGAGCAGTTCTTC

J: TRBJ2-7
V: TRBV5-6
D: TRBD1
size: -
CDR3: CASSFGQGVYEQYF
DNA: TGTGCCAGCAGCTTCGGACAGGGGGTCTACGAGCAGTACTTC

J: TRBJ2-3
V: TRBV15
D: TRBD2
size: once
CDR3: CATSRRGGGTDTQYF
DNA: TGTGCCACCAGCCGCCGGGGGGGCGGGACAGATACGCAGTATTTT

J: TRBJ2-7
V: TRBV19
D: -
size: -
CDR3: CASSPAVTASYEQYF
DNA: TGTGCCAGTAGTCCTGCCGTGACAGCCTCCTACGAGCAGTACTTC

J: TRBJ2-7
V: TRBV30
D: -
size: -
CDR3: CAWSIGQSYEQYF
DNA: TGTGCCTGGAGTATAGGACAGTCCTACGAGCAGTACTTC

J: TRBJ1-5
V: TRBV18
D: -
size: -
CDR3: CASSSQGSEDSNQPQHF
DNA: TGTGCCAGCTCATCCCAGGGGAGCGAGGATAGCAATCAGCCCCAGCATTTT

J: TRBJ1-1
V: TRBV10-2
D: TRBD1
size: -
CDR3: CASRDRDDEAFF
DNA: TGCGCCAGCAGAGACAGGGACGATGAAGCTTTCTTT

J: TRBJ2-5
V: TRBV27
D: TRBD2
size: -
CDR3: CASSLLAGARETQYF
DNA: TGTGCCAGCAGCCTCCTAGCGGGGGCCCGAGAGACCCAGTACTTC

J: TRBJ2-7
V: TRBV6-5
D: TRBD2
size: -
CDR3: CASSLSGGDYEQYF
DNA: TGTGCCAGCAGCCTTAGCGGGGGGGACTACGAGCAGTACTTC

J: TRBJ1-5
V: TRBV19
D: TRBD1
size: -
CDR3: CASRGGFGQPQHF
DNA: TGTGCCAGTAGAGGGGGCTTCGGACAGCCCCAGCATTTT